The 32 T cell receptor beta chains in this list originate from one sample, sequenced in a study of blood T cell repertoires in COVID-19. Sequencing used immunoSEQ multiplex PCR; TCRdb keeps in-frame clones, though not all of them. The repertoire consists of around 200,000 clones, with 80% to 90% occurring once and the leading ten covering 2.5% to 3.5%. The source material was peripheral blood. All receptors derive from a man in his fifties or sixties with active or convalescent COVID-19.

The chain uses TRBV19 and TRBJ1-2; TRBD1 matches at 12 bases. Germline V lookup: CDR1 LNHDA, CDR2 SQIVND (reference sequence). V dropped 5 bases and J dropped 8; count of bases not matched to a gene: 9. This CDR3 region has 15 residues. The CDR3 coding sequence is TGTGCCAGTAGTTCCCGGGACAGGGGGCCTGGGGGCTACACCTTC. It encodes CASSSRDRGPGGYTF. Combining the CDR3 with reference TRBV19 and TRBJ1-2 gives the whole variable domain DGGITQSPKYLFRKEGQNVTLSCEQNLNHDAMYWYRQDPGQGLRLIYYSQIVNDFQKGDIAEGYSVSREKKESFPLTVTSAQKNPTAFYLCASSSRDRGPGGYTFGSGTRLTVV.

The chain carries TRBV28 and TRBJ2-7; D possibly corresponds to TRBD1 (6 bases). Looked up from germline, CDR1 is MDHEN and CDR2 is SYDVKM. This CDR3 is 14 amino acids long. Trimming took 2 bases from V and 4 from J, leaving 12 bases between them. The DNA for the CDR3 is TGTGCCAGCAGTTTACTCCAGGGGCCGTACGAGCAGTACTTC. Residues: CASSLLQGPYEQYF.

This clone was seen only once. CDR3 sequence (DNA): TGTGCCAGCAGTTTAAGCCGGGGGTACGAGCAGTACTTC. Protein sequence: CASSLSRGYEQYF. The genes are TRBV27 and TRBJ2-7; tentative D call: TRBD2 (6 bases). V was shortened by 2 bases and J by 4 bases, with 9 bases between the two germline ends. The CDR3 spans 13 residues. CDR1 and CDR2 from the germline V gene are MNHEY and SMNVEV (reference sequence).

A single count supports this clone. The V call is TRBV19, the J call TRBJ2-3; TRBD2 matches 14 bases. After removal of 2 bases from V and 2 bases from J, the junction contained 21 bases not matched to a gene. Germline loops: CDR1 LNHDA, CDR2 SQIVND (reference sequence). The CDR3 is 23 amino acids. The CDR3 DNA reads as TGTGCCAGTAGTATACTAGGACTAGCGGGGGGACAACCCCCCGTTTATTACACAGATACGCAGTATTTT. Its protein product is CASSILGLAGGQPPVYYTDTQYF.

This chain joins TRBV6-5 and TRBJ1-4; D not certain. Trimming stripped 7 bases from V and 9 bases from J, with 18 bases between. This CDR3 contains 14 residues. Germline V gene data show CDR1 as MNHEY and CDR2 as SVGAGI. The chain's CDR3 is CASNERSGLQKLFF. The CDR3 DNA reads TGTGCCAGCAACGAGCGGTCCGGGCTACAAAAACTGTTTTTT.

V usage is TRBV5-6 and J usage is TRBJ1-5; 8 positions agree with TRBD1. V shed 4 bases, J shed 4 bases, and the junction held 7 bases outside the gene matches. There are 15 residues in the CDR3. From germline, CDR1 is SGHDT and CDR2 YYEEEE. The CDR3 DNA is TGTGCCAGCAGCCGGGGACAGGAGACGAATCAGCCCCAGCATTTT. Its translation: CASSRGQETNQPQHF.

The table lists this clone with a few counts. The rearrangement links TRBV20-1 to TRBJ2-5; no firm D call. This CDR3 is built from 15 residues. Trimming removed 3 bases at V and 0 bases at J, with 14 bases between. Germline V gene data show CDR1 as DFQATT and CDR2 as SNEGSKA (reference sequence). CDR3 protein: CSASGDLEDQETQYF. The CDR3 region has the DNA TGCAGTGCTAGTGGTGATTTAGAAGACCAAGAGACCCAGTACTTC.

The chain employs TRBV18 and TRBJ1-2; D ambiguous. The CDR3 sequence is 13 residues long. The germline CDR1 and CDR2 sequences are KGHSH and LQKENI. The V gene lost 4 bases and the J gene lost 0 bases, with 6 bases spanning the gap. The CDR3 is CASSREPNYGYTF. In DNA, the CDR3 is TGTGCCAGCTCACGGGAGCCTAACTATGGCTACACCTTC.

The chain links TRBV2 to TRBJ2-7; tentative D call: TRBD2 (7 bases). The CDR3 totals 14 residues. Trimming removed 3 bases at V and 4 bases at J, with 13 bases between. CDR1 is SNHLY and CDR2 is FYNNEI in the germline V gene. CDR3 sequence reads: CASSDTGGHYEQYF. The CDR3 region has the DNA TGTGCCAGCAGTGATACGGGGGGACATTACGAGCAGTACTTC.

The chain has TRBV19 and TRBJ1-2, with D possibly matching TRBD1 (5 bases). This CDR3 has 14 amino acids. Trimming took 3 bases from V and 1 from J, leaving 9 bases between them. The germline V gene encodes CDR1 LNHDA and CDR2 SQIVND (reference sequence). CDR3 sequence (DNA): TGTGCCAGTAGTATCAAGACAGATAACTATGGCTACACCTTC. This codes for CASSIKTDNYGYTF.

J is TRBJ2-3 and V is TRBV5-6, with TRBD2 matching 9 bases. Looked up from germline, CDR1 is SGHDT and CDR2 is YYEEEE. The CDR3 totals 15 residues. V dropped 0 bases and J dropped 1; count of bases not matched to a gene: 0. CDR3 in DNA: TGTGCCAGCAGCTTGGCTAGCGGGGGCACAGATACGCAGTATTTT. Encoded protein: CASSLASGGTDTQYF.

CDR3 coding DNA: TGTGCCAGCCTAAACCGGGAGACCCAGTACTTC. Its translation is CASLNRETQYF. This chain connects TRBV3-1 (or the pseudogene TRBV3-2) to TRBJ2-5, with D unresolved. In germline, CDR1 is LGHDT, CDR2 YNNKEL (reference sequence). This CDR3 has 11 amino acids. V was pared by 8 bases and J by 5 bases, with 9 bases between.

The V call is TRBV5-4, the J call TRBJ2-3; D gene uncertain. CDR3 length equals 16 residues. V was trimmed by 2 bases and J by 1 base, leaving 14 bases between them. Germline CDR1 SGHNT, CDR2 YYREEE (reference sequence). CDR3 in DNA: TGTGCCAGCAGCTTCCGCCCGCAACGGGGCACAGATACGCAGTATTTT. Its protein product is CASSFRPQRGTDTQYF.

This chain uses TRBV3-1 (or the pseudogene TRBV3-2) with TRBJ2-2; possibly TRBD2 for D (5 bases). The CDR3 loop spans 13 amino acids. The germline gives CDR1 LGHDT, CDR2 YNNKEL (reference sequence). V was trimmed by 3 bases and J by 3 bases, leaving 5 bases between them. DNA of the CDR3: TGTGCCAGCAGCCACGGGGACACCGGGGAGCTGTTTTTT. Its protein product is CASSHGDTGELFF.

The chain employs TRBV7-8 and TRBJ2-3, with 8 bases identical to TRBD1. V trimming: 5 bases; J trimming: 2 bases; junction bases outside the gene matches: 9. The V gene's germline CDR1 is SGHVS and CDR2 FQNEAQ. The CDR3 extends over 16 amino acids. In nucleotides, the CDR3 is TGTGCCAGCAGCCGAATGGGGACAGGAGACACAGATACGCAGTATTTT. As protein: CASSRMGTGDTDTQYF.

This clone came up a few times. The chain uses TRBV9 and TRBJ2-5; 11 bases line up with TRBD1. The CDR3 has 16 residues. V lost 2 bases and J lost 4; bases outside the gene matches: 7. CDR1 and CDR2 (germline): SGDLS, YYNGEE. The CDR3 DNA sequence: TGTGCCAGCAGCGTTAGGACAGGGGGCTGGGGAGAGACCCAGTACTTC. Translation: CASSVRTGGWGETQYF.

This clone occurred a few times. The chain joins TRBV10-3 to TRBJ1-1; no clear D gene. Per germline, CDR1 ENHRY and CDR2 SYGVKD. This CDR3 region has 16 residues. Trimming took 0 bases from V and 2 from J, leaving 13 bases between them. CDR3 sequence (DNA): TGTGCCATCAGTGAGTCTCGGGTAGGAGGAAACACTGAAGCTTTCTTT. Translation: CAISESRVGGNTEAFF.

The chain carries TRBV7-2 and TRBJ2-1, with TRBD2 as a possible D gene (5 bases). The V gene's germline CDR1 is SGHTA and CDR2 FQGNSA. This CDR3 spans 14 amino acids. The V and J ends lost 2 bases and 9 bases respectively, with 14 bases between them. CDR3 in amino acids: CASSLWLARGEQFF. In DNA form, the CDR3 reads TGTGCCAGCAGCTTATGGCTAGCCCGAGGTGAGCAGTTCTTC. Complete variable domain (other parts from reference TRBV7-2 and TRBJ2-1): GAGVSQSPSNKVTEKGKDVELRCDPISGHTALYWYRQSLGQGLEFLIYFQGNSAPDKSGLPSDRFSAERTGGSVSTLTIQRTQQEDSAVYLCASSLWLARGEQFFGPGTRLTVL.

The rearrangement links TRBV28 to TRBJ1-4, with 8 bases matching TRBD1. The ends lost 3 bases at V and 10 bases at J; junction bases unmatched: 10. The CDR3 runs 15 residues. CDR1 and CDR2 from the germline V gene are MDHEN and SYDVKM. The CDR3 loop is CASSLLTGAGGKLFF. In DNA form, the CDR3 reads TGTGCCAGCAGTTTGCTGACAGGGGCTGGGGGAAAACTGTTTTTT.

This chain connects TRBV11-3 to TRBJ1-2; D gene uncertain. The CDR3 has 17 residues. Germline assignment: CDR1 SGHNT and CDR2 YENEEA. The germline V and J ends were trimmed by 1 base and 3 bases, with 18 bases remaining between them. DNA for the CDR3: TGTGCCAGCAGCTTAGGATGGCGACTGATTCGTGACTATGGCTACACCTTC. It is translated as CASSLGWRLIRDYGYTF.

J is TRBJ1-5 and V is TRBV28; tentative D call: TRBD1 (5 bases). This CDR3 spans 14 amino acids. Trimming removed 10 bases at V and 0 bases at J, with 13 bases between. Germline-derived CDR1 and CDR2 are MDHEN and SYDVKM. In nucleotides, the CDR3 is TGTGCCACAAGAAGGGGTTATAGCAATCAGCCCCAGCATTTT. It yields the protein CATRRGYSNQPQHF.

This clone came up once. The chain has TRBV5-1 and TRBJ2-1; D remains ambiguous. In germline, CDR1 is SGHRS, CDR2 YFSETQ. V gave up 1 base and J gave up 3 bases, with 11 bases separating them. The CDR3 consists of 15 residues. The CDR3 coding sequence is TGCGCCAGCAGCTTGAACTCCCGAAACTACAATGAGCAGTTCTTC. It translates to CASSLNSRNYNEQFF.

This clone was seen once. The V call is TRBV10-1, the J call TRBJ2-1, with 7 bases lining up with TRBD1. With V trimmed by 8 bases and J by 7 bases, 2 bases remained unmatched. Germline loops: CDR1 WNHNN, CDR2 SYGVQD (reference sequence). The CDR3 has 11 residues. The CDR3 reads CASGDSNEQFF. In DNA form, the CDR3 reads TGCGCCAGCGGGGACAGTAATGAGCAGTTCTTC.

J is TRBJ1-1 and V is TRBV5-5; no clear D gene. Germline V CDR1 and CDR2: SGHKS, YYEKEE (reference sequence). The CDR3 is 14 residues long. V lost 0 bases and J lost 4, with 10 bases in between. In DNA form, the CDR3 reads TGTGCCAGCAGCTTGGAAGCCAGAGGCACTGAAGCTTTCTTT. This translates into CASSLEARGTEAFF.

This chain connects TRBV20-1 to TRBJ2-7; 7 bases fit TRBD2. J gave up 5 bases and V 7 bases, and 5 bases lay outside the gene matches. The CDR3 is 11 residues long. From germline, CDR1 is DFQATT and CDR2 SNEGSKA (reference sequence). The DNA for the CDR3 is TGCAGTGGACTAGCCCCCCACGAGCAGTACTTC. It codes for CSGLAPHEQYF.

The chain links TRBV6-5 to TRBJ2-7; 8 nucleotides align to TRBD2. Per germline, CDR1 MNHEY and CDR2 SVGAGI. This CDR3 region has 14 residues. The ends lost 6 bases at V and 3 bases at J; junction bases unmatched: 7. This CDR3 is CASRPAGDFYEQYF. DNA for the CDR3: TGTGCCAGCAGGCCAGCGGGGGACTTCTACGAGCAGTACTTC.

The chain employs TRBV11-2 and TRBJ2-3; no clear D. V was trimmed by 3 bases and J by 2 bases, leaving 9 bases between them. CDR3 length: 14 amino acids. The germline V gene has CDR1 SGHAT and CDR2 FQNNGV. CDR3 nucleotides: TGTGCCAGCAGCTTTCGAGAACCCACAGATACGCAGTATTTT. It encodes CASSFREPTDTQYF.

The J gene is TRBJ1-5, the V gene TRBV4-1; D might be TRBD1 (5 bases). CDR1 and CDR2 from the germline V gene are MGHRA and YSYEKL. This CDR3 is 16 amino acids long. Between the trimmed V and J ends, which lost 2 bases and 4 bases, there was a span of 15 bases. Here the CDR3 reads CASSQTPTRENQPQHF. CDR3 DNA: TGCGCCAGCAGCCAAACCCCCACCAGGGAAAATCAGCCCCAGCATTTT.

The chain combines TRBV7-2 with TRBJ1-5; 7 bases agree with TRBD1. This CDR3 is built from 15 residues. Germline CDR1 reads SGHTA; CDR2 reads FQGNSA. The V gene end was trimmed by 5 bases and the J gene end by 2 bases; junction bases not matched to a gene: 6. The CDR3 bases are TGTGCCAGCAGCCGGGACAGCCTGGGCAATCAGCCCCAGCATTTT. Translated: CASSRDSLGNQPQHF.

The V and J genes are TRBV6-5 and TRBJ1-4, with 8 bases that match TRBD1. The germline V gene encodes CDR1 MNHEY and CDR2 SVGAGI. This CDR3 contains 15 residues. The V and J ends lost 11 bases and 0 bases, in that order; junction bases with no gene match: 8. The CDR3 bases are TGTGCCGGACGGACAGGGCGGGCAACTAATGAAAAACTGTTTTTT. It codes for CAGRTGRATNEKLFF.

The chain is built from TRBV6-6 and TRBJ2-7; 10 nucleotides match TRBD2. CDR3 length: 14 residues. Germline V lookup: CDR1 MNHNY, CDR2 SVGAGI (reference sequence). V was pared by 8 bases and J by 4 bases, with 8 bases of the junction left unmatched. CDR3 coding DNA: TGTGCCAGCTCGAGGGGGACTAGCGAATACGAGCAGTACTTC. It encodes CASSRGTSEYEQYF.

The rearrangement uses TRBV27 and TRBJ2-6; the D gene is possibly TRBD1 (5 bases). The CDR3 is 14 amino acids. Trimming took off 7 bases at V and 1 base at J, with 8 bases between the two ends. Germline CDR1 and CDR2: MNHEY and SMNVEV (reference sequence). The CDR3 DNA follows: TGTGCCAGCATTTCAGGGTCTGGGGCCAACGTCCTGACTTTC. This translates into CASISGSGANVLTF.